The 7 T cell receptor beta chains presented below share a single source sample, sequenced in a study of OX40 agonist ivuxolimab in advanced cancers. Sequencing was performed with immunoSEQ multiplex PCR; in TCRdb, only in-frame clones are kept and a portion is missing. The sample includes roughly 76,000 clones, roughly 86% of them seen just once. Material: CD4+ or CD8+ T cells sorted from blood, obtained in a trial of the OX40 agonist ivuxolimab. All receptors derive from an adult with an advanced solid tumor such as melanoma, head and neck, liver or kidney cancer.

This clone appeared once. J is TRBJ2-5 and V is TRBV2; D not certain. Germline CDR1 SNHLY, CDR2 FYNNEI. V lost 0 bases to trimming and J lost 10 bases, with 15 bases between them. The CDR3 covers 14 residues. The CDR3 loop is CASSEARTSNGQYF. Here the CDR3 DNA reads TGTGCCAGCAGTGAAGCTCGGACCTCCAACGGCCAGTACTTC. Full variable domain (missing parts from reference TRBV2 and TRBJ2-5): EPEVTQTPSHQVTQMGQEVILRCVPISNHLYFYWYRQILGQKVEFLVSFYNNEISEKSEIFDDQFSVERPDGSNFTLKIRSTKLEDSAMYFCASSEARTSNGQYFGPGTRLLVL.

The chain employs TRBV2 and TRBJ2-5, with a weak D call TRBD2 (6 bases). The germline CDR1 and CDR2 sequences are SNHLY and FYNNEI. The CDR3 runs 13 residues. V shed 8 bases and J shed 3 bases, with 13 bases lying between them. CDR3 sequence reads: CASGGGGEETQYF. CDR3 coding DNA: TGTGCCAGCGGAGGAGGAGGGGAAGAGACCCAGTACTTC.

The sample holds one count of this clone. The chain has TRBV30 and TRBJ2-1; 7 positions match TRBD2. The CDR3 has 17 amino acids. The germline V gene encodes CDR1 GTSNPN and CDR2 SVGIG (reference sequence). V dropped 4 bases and J dropped 2; count of bases not matched to a gene: 14. CDR3: CAWTNIKTSYTYNEQFF. DNA of the CDR3: TGTGCCTGGACCAACATAAAGACTAGCTATACCTACAATGAGCAGTTCTTC. Full variable domain (missing parts from reference TRBV30 and TRBJ2-1): SQTIHQWPATLVQPVGSPLSLECTVEGTSNPNLYWYRQAAGRGLQLLFYSVGIGQISSEVPQNLSASRPQDRQFILSSKKLLLSDSGFYLCAWTNIKTSYTYNEQFFGPGTRLTVL.

J is TRBJ2-5 and V is TRBV6-5; 14 bases are a match to TRBD2. Per germline, CDR1 MNHEY and CDR2 SVGAGI. The CDR3 spans 16 residues. After removal of 4 bases from V and 1 base from J, the junction contained 2 bases not matched to a gene. In DNA form, the CDR3 reads TGTGCCAGCAGTTGGGGGACTAGCGGGGGCCAAGAGACCCAGTACTTC. Residues: CASSWGTSGGQETQYF.

This clone was counted between two and nine times. This chain uses TRBV18 with TRBJ2-1; no firm D call. CDR1 and CDR2 from the germline V gene are KGHSH and LQKENI. V dropped 2 bases and J dropped 5 bases, with 7 bases sitting between them. CDR3 length: 13 amino acids. The chain's CDR3 is CASSPSPNNEQFF. DNA for the CDR3: TGTGCCAGCTCACCATCCCCGAACAATGAGCAGTTCTTC.

The V call is TRBV18, the J call TRBJ2-7; D ambiguous. The CDR3 is 14 residues long. CDR1 and CDR2 from the germline V gene are KGHSH and LQKENI. V lost 6 bases, J lost 1 base, and 13 bases lay in between. The CDR3 region is CASSPGRGSYEQYF. In DNA form, the CDR3 reads TGTGCCAGCTCTCCGGGTCGTGGATCCTACGAGCAGTACTTC. Full variable domain (missing parts from reference TRBV18 and TRBJ2-7): NAGVMQNPRHLVRRRGQEARLRCSPMKGHSHVYWYRQLPEEGLKFMVYLQKENIIDESGMPKERFSAEFPKEGPSILRIQQVVRGDSAAYFCASSPGRGSYEQYFGPGTRLTVT.

The chain employs TRBV7-9 and TRBJ2-2, with D possibly TRBD1 on 5 matching bases. Trimming took 1 base from V and 8 from J, leaving 14 bases between them. The CDR3 totals 15 residues. Germline values: CDR1 SEHNR, CDR2 FQNEAQ (reference sequence). CDR3 residues: CASSLEGQVGGELFF. In DNA, the CDR3 is TGTGCCAGCAGCTTAGAGGGGCAGGTCGGAGGGGAGCTGTTTTTT. Using reference TRBV7-9 and TRBJ2-2 for the parts outside the CDR3, the full variable domain is DTGVSQNPRHKITKRGQNVTFRCDPISEHNRLYWYRQTLGQGPEFLTYFQNEAQLEKSRLLSDRFSAERPKGSFSTLEIQRTEQGDSAMYLCASSLEGQVGGELFFGEGSRLTVL.